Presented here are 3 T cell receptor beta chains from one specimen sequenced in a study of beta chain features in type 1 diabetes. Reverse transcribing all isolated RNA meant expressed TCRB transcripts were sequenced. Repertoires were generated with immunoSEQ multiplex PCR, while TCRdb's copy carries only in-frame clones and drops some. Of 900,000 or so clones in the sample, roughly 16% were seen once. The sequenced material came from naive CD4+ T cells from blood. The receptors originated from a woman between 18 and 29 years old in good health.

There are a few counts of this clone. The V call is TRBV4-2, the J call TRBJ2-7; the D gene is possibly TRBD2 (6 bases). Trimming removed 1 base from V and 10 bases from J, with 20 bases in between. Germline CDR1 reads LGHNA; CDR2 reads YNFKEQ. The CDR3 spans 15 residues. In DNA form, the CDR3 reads TGTGCCAGCAGCCAAGTAGGTACGGGAGAGGTAGGACAGTACTTC. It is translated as CASSQVGTGEVGQYF.

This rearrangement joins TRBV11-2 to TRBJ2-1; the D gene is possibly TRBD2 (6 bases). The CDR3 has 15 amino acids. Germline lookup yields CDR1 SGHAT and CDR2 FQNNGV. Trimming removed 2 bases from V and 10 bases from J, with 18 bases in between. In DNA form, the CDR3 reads TGTGCCAGCAGCTTAAGCCTAGCGAGTACCGGGGAGCAGTTCTTC. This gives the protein CASSLSLASTGEQFF.

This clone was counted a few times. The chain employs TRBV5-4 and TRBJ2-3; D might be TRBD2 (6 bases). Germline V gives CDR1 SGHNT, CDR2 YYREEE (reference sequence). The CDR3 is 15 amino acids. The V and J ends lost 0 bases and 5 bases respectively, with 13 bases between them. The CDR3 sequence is CASSLDQRAVDTQYF. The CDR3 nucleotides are TGTGCCAGCAGCTTGGATCAGCGGGCCGTAGATACGCAGTATTTT.